These 9 T cell receptor beta chains share one sample of origin, sequenced in a study of T cell responses to AZD1222 COVID-19 vaccine. TCRdb's table, derived via immunoSEQ multiplex PCR, lists solely in-frame clones and lacks some. The table records roughly 98,000 clones, roughly 92% of them present only once. Sequenced material: peripheral blood, taken on day 0 of AZD1222 vaccination. These receptors were obtained from an adult in good health.

This chain connects TRBV2 to TRBJ1-5; 8 nucleotides align to TRBD1. Germline V CDR1 and CDR2: SNHLY, FYNNEI. CDR3 length: 14 residues. V lost 8 bases and J lost 5; bases outside the gene matches: 8. The CDR3 sequence: CASGQGAGDQPQHF. The CDR3, as DNA: TGTGCCAGCGGCCAGGGGGCGGGAGATCAGCCCCAGCATTTT. The full variable domain, rest sourced from reference TRBV2 and TRBJ1-5, is EPEVTQTPSHQVTQMGQEVILRCVPISNHLYFYWYRQILGQKVEFLVSFYNNEISEKSEIFDDQFSVERPDGSNFTLKIRSTKLEDSAMYFCASGQGAGDQPQHFGDGTRLSIL.

The V gene is TRBV29-1, the J gene TRBJ2-3; D possibly matches TRBD1 or TRBD2 (6 bases each). Germline CDR1 SQVTM, CDR2 ANQGSEA. The V end lost 5 bases, the J end lost 2 bases, and 11 bases lay between the germline ends. This CDR3 region has 13 residues. In DNA form, the CDR3 reads TGCAGCGTTCCGGGGGCCACCACAGATACGCAGTATTTT. Protein: CSVPGATTDTQYF.

This chain connects TRBV6-5 to TRBJ2-3; tentatively, D is TRBD2 (6 bases). This CDR3 contains 13 residues. Looked up from germline, CDR1 is MNHEY and CDR2 is SVGAGI. V was clipped by 6 bases and J by 3 bases, with 10 bases between them. The CDR3 nucleotides are TGTGCCAGCAGGAAGGAGGGGACAGATACGCAGTATTTT. Translation: CASRKEGTDTQYF.

The chain links TRBV25-1 to TRBJ1-1, with a weak D call TRBD1 (5 bases). CDR1 is MGHDK, CDR2 SYGVNS, per germline. The germline V and J ends were trimmed by 2 bases and 4 bases, with 11 bases remaining between them. The CDR3 length is 14 residues. Written as DNA, the CDR3 is TGTGCCAGCAGTGAACAGGGAGGTAGCACTGAAGCTTTCTTT. It translates to CASSEQGGSTEAFF.

A few counts support this clone. The chain is built from TRBV25-1 and TRBJ2-1; either TRBD1 or TRBD2 may fit D (5 bases each). The CDR3 consists of 14 residues. Germline assignment: CDR1 MGHDK and CDR2 SYGVNS. V was clipped by 6 bases and J by 5 bases, with 14 bases between them. CDR3 region: CASSVFRDHNEQFF. The CDR3 DNA sequence: TGTGCCAGCAGCGTTTTCCGGGACCACAATGAGCAGTTCTTC.

The V call is TRBV5-1, the J call TRBJ2-7; 11 bases map to TRBD1. V was clipped by 4 bases and J by 3 bases; unmatched bases: 3. The CDR3 length is 14 residues. Looked up from germline, CDR1 is SGHRS and CDR2 is YFSETQ. CDR3 region: CASSAGTGGYEQYF. The DNA for the CDR3 is TGCGCCAGCAGCGCCGGGACAGGGGGCTACGAGCAGTACTTC.

This clone was seen once. This chain connects TRBV29-1 to TRBJ1-1; D gene unclear. Germline V gene sequence: CDR1 SQVTM, CDR2 ANQGSEA. V was trimmed by 1 base and J by 10 bases, leaving 10 bases between them. This CDR3 has 11 amino acids. CDR3 loop: CSVEVGLGAFF. The CDR3, as DNA: TGCAGCGTTGAAGTTGGGCTGGGAGCTTTCTTT.

This clone came up a few times. The CDR3 region has the DNA TGTGCCAGTACGGCTAGGGACAGGGGCTCGGGAAACACCATATATTTT. Its translation is CASTARDRGSGNTIYF. The gene calls are TRBV19 and TRBJ1-3, with 10 bases identical to TRBD1. J gave up 4 bases and V 7 bases, and 10 bases lay outside the gene matches. The CDR3 totals 16 residues. Germline-derived CDR1 and CDR2 are LNHDA and SQIVND (reference sequence).

The V and J genes are TRBV7-9 and TRBJ1-2; possible D gene TRBD1, 5 bases. V lost 2 bases and J lost 6, with 22 bases in between. This CDR3 spans 17 amino acids. Germline lookup yields CDR1 SEHNR and CDR2 FQNEAQ (reference sequence). The CDR3 protein is CASSLFFSLARENGYTF. The CDR3 DNA sequence: TGTGCCAGCAGCTTATTTTTTAGTCTTGCCAGGGAGAATGGCTACACCTTC.